This entry concerns a single TCR beta chain. What it binds is unknown. Assay used: immunoSEQ multiplex PCR; TCRdb lists only in-frame clones, some missing. The sample has about 680,000 clones; around 89% are singletons. Treatment noted: around 19 received Ad26.COV2.S at low or high dose, single or two shots; about 5 received placebo; per-sample allocation not given. Repertoires come from day 63 after the first vaccine or placebo injection. Trimming stripped 2 bases from V and 1 base from J, with 8 bases between. The CDR3 covers 14 residues. Germline assignment: CDR1 SEHNR and CDR2 FQNEAQ (reference sequence). The record originates from a study of Ad26.COV2.S vaccination and SARS-CoV-2 variants. In the study overall: Once or twice, 56 days apart, Ad26.COV2.S was delivered intramuscularly.

Study-wide points: Placebo recipients trailed vaccine recipients in spike-specific TCR breadth.

Specimen: peripheral blood, collected in a trial of Ad26.COV2.S vaccine versus placebo. The origin of this receptor is a person aged 18-60 years who received the Ad26.COV2.S COVID-19 vaccine or a placebo. This chain joins TRBV7-9 and TRBJ1-1, with D hard to call. The CDR3 DNA is TGTGCCAGCAGCTTAAACCAGGAGAACACTGAAGCTTTCTTT. Translation gives CASSLNQENTEAFF.